The 32 T cell receptor beta chains below all came from one sample that was sequenced in a study of T cells in Graves' hyperthyroidism and ophthalmopathy (dated by TCRdb to the late 2010s). Receptors were amplified or captured by multiplex PCR. For sequencing, an Illumina HiSeq 2000 was employed. TCR beta CDR3 regions were amplified from RNA transcripts. The TCR CDR3 was subjected to a first round of RT-PCR using the HTBI primer set and the Qiagen OneStep RT-PCR kit. The public sequencing data were trimmed at Q25 with fastp and processed into clonotypes with MiXCR by TCRdb, which kept only in-frame beta chains. When rows share a CDR3 protein, they turn into one entry using the most common DNA and genes. The sample table contains some 720,000 distinct CDR3 sequences; only one count was recorded for about a sixth of them. In total, the top ten clones hold roughly 8% of the sample. The material sequenced was blood. These TCRs come from a man between 18 and 29 years old with Graves' hyperthyroidism.

This chain uses TRBV27 with TRBJ2-7; D remains ambiguous. Germline values: CDR1 MNHEY, CDR2 SMNVEV (reference sequence). The CDR3 runs to 13 residues. V dropped 0 bases and J dropped 5 bases, with 8 bases sitting between them. The CDR3 DNA follows: TGTGCCAGCAGTTTATCTAGTATCCACGAGCAGTACTTC. Protein sequence: CASSLSSIHEQYF.

This clonotype has at least ten counts. The rearrangement joins TRBV7-9 to TRBJ2-6, with 10 bases aligning to TRBD1. Germline V CDR1 and CDR2: SEHNR, FQNEAQ (reference sequence). The V and J ends lost 5 bases and 0 bases, in that order; junction bases with no gene match: 7. The CDR3 covers 18 residues. In nucleotides, the CDR3 is TGTGCCAGCAGCCTGACAGGGGGCCTAATCTCTGGGGCCAACGTCCTGACTTTC. It codes for CASSLTGGLISGANVLTF.

This clonotype occurred many times. This chain uses TRBV2 with TRBJ1-2, with TRBD1 identical over 8 bases. V trimming: 6 bases; J trimming: 7 bases; junction bases outside the gene matches: 7. The CDR3 runs 13 residues. Per germline, CDR1 SNHLY and CDR2 FYNNEI. The CDR3 nucleotides are TGTGCCAGCAGGGCGACAGGGGATAGTGGCTACACCTTC. Translating it yields CASRATGDSGYTF.

This clonotype was counted ten times or more. For the CDR3, the DNA is TGTGCCAGCAGCACAGGGGTTGGGTACGAGCAGTACTTC. It is translated as CASSTGVGYEQYF. The genes are TRBV6-1 and TRBJ2-7, with 7 bases that match TRBD1. The CDR3 has 13 amino acids. Trimming cost V 6 bases and J 4 bases; bases outside gene matches: 6. Germline V CDR1 and CDR2: MNHNS, SASEGT.

In its sample, this clonotype was seen many times. V and J are TRBV2 and TRBJ1-1; D not certain. The CDR3 totals 11 residues. Germline V gene sequence: CDR1 SNHLY, CDR2 FYNNEI. Trimming removed 6 bases from V and 6 bases from J, with 8 bases in between. The CDR3 region is CASSAEAEAFF. In DNA, the CDR3 is TGTGCCAGCAGCGCGGAGGCTGAAGCTTTCTTT.

In its sample, this clonotype was seen many times. V gene TRBV12-3 or TRBV12-4 combines with J gene TRBJ2-5; D might be TRBD2 (6 bases). There are 14 residues in the CDR3. The V gene lost 4 bases and the J gene lost 5 bases, with 14 bases spanning the gap. CDR3 region: CASSSLWGEETQYF. The CDR3 bases are TGTGCCAGCAGTTCCCTTTGGGGGGAGGAGACCCAGTACTTC.

There are a few counts of this clonotype. The rearrangement links TRBV6-5 to TRBJ2-1; the D gene is possibly TRBD2 (5 bases). CDR1 and CDR2 (germline): MNHEY, SVGAGI. This CDR3 comprises 15 residues. The V and J ends lost 0 bases and 3 bases respectively, with 9 bases between them. CDR3 coding DNA: TGTGCCAGCAGTTACTCCGATGCGGGCTACAATGAGCAGTTCTTC. Its translation: CASSYSDAGYNEQFF.

This clonotype was found a few times. The V gene is TRBV7-8, the J gene TRBJ2-1; TRBD2 matches 11 bases. Losses at the gene ends were 5 bases for V and 3 bases for J; bases not matched to a gene: 6. The CDR3 consists of 16 residues. The germline gives CDR1 SGHVS, CDR2 FQNEAQ. The CDR3 spells CASSPLAGDNYNEQFF. As DNA, the CDR3 is TGTGCCAGCAGCCCACTAGCGGGAGACAACTACAATGAGCAGTTCTTC. Looking up the rest from reference TRBV7-8 and TRBJ2-1 gives the full variable domain: GAGVSQSPRYKVAKRGQDVALRCDPISGHVSLFWYQQALGQGPEFLTYFQNEAQLDKSGLPSDRFFAERPEGSVSTLKIQRTQQEDSAVYLCASSPLAGDNYNEQFFGPGTRLTVL.

CDR3 nucleotides: TGCAGTGCTAGAGGTCTAGCGGGTTTCTCCTACAATGAGCAGTTCTTC. Amino acids: CSARGLAGFSYNEQFF. V and J are TRBV20-1 and TRBJ2-1; 8 bases agree with TRBD2. The junction had 5 bases not matched to a gene; V was cut back by 1 base and J by 0 bases. The CDR3 consists of 16 residues. Germline values: CDR1 DFQATT, CDR2 SNEGSKA (reference sequence).

This clonotype appeared many times. The chain carries TRBV20-1 and TRBJ2-1; D may be TRBD1 (5 bases). This CDR3 comprises 14 residues. The germline V gene encodes CDR1 DFQATT and CDR2 SNEGSKA (reference sequence). Trimming removed 6 bases from V and 6 bases from J, with 18 bases in between. This CDR3 is CSALKGAGGNEQFF. For the CDR3, the DNA is TGCAGTGCCCTTAAAGGGGCCGGTGGCAATGAGCAGTTCTTC.

This clonotype has more than one count but fewer than ten. The V and J genes are TRBV25-1 and TRBJ2-6, with D perhaps given as TRBD1 or TRBD2 (6 bases each). The CDR3 runs 12 residues. Trimming stripped 7 bases from V and 7 bases from J, with 8 bases between. From germline, CDR1 is MGHDK and CDR2 SYGVNS. Written as DNA, the CDR3 is TGTGCCAGCAAGGGGGGCGCCAACGTCCTGACTTTC. Its protein is CASKGGANVLTF. Full variable domain (missing parts from reference TRBV25-1 and TRBJ2-6): EADIYQTPRYLVIGTGKKITLECSQTMGHDKMYWYQQDPGMELHLIHYSYGVNSTEKGDLSSESTVSRIRTEHFPLTLESARPSHTSQYLCASKGGANVLTFGAGSRLTVL.

The chain has TRBV19 and TRBJ1-1; D not resolved. Trimming left V 3 bases short and J 1 base short, with 9 bases between. This CDR3 has 14 residues. CDR1 is LNHDA and CDR2 is SQIVND in the germline V gene (reference sequence). The CDR3 DNA is TGTGCCAGTAGTATCGGGCCGGGGAACACTGAAGCTTTCTTT. Protein product: CASSIGPGNTEAFF.

The rearrangement uses TRBV7-2 and TRBJ2-2, with D perhaps being TRBD1 or TRBD2 (6 bases each). The CDR3 extends over 16 amino acids. CDR1 and CDR2 from the germline V gene are SGHTA and FQGNSA. The V and J ends lost 5 bases and 6 bases respectively, with 19 bases between them. The CDR3 sequence is CASSPEGGFRAGELFF. In nucleotides, the CDR3 is TGTGCCAGCAGCCCGGAGGGGGGCTTTCGCGCCGGGGAGCTGTTTTTT.

This clonotype was counted many times. The V call is TRBV2, the J call TRBJ2-3, with no clear D. The germline V and J ends were trimmed by 1 base and 2 bases, with 10 bases remaining between them. The CDR3 is 15 amino acids. Looked up from germline, CDR1 is SNHLY and CDR2 is FYNNEI. CDR3 loop: CASSEGLPNTDTQYF. CDR3 nucleotide sequence: TGTGCCAGCAGTGAAGGGCTCCCGAACACAGATACGCAGTATTTT.

Comment on this clonotype: A much larger clone differs by one base, so this may be a read error. Here the CDR3 omits its conserved ending phenylalanine or tryptophan, so a read error is the likely source. This chain uses TRBV6-1 with TRBJ1-2; D gene uncertain. This CDR3 is 12 amino acids long. The germline V gene has CDR1 MNHNS and CDR2 SASEGT. V was shortened by 4 bases and J by 4 bases, with 7 bases between the two germline ends. In DNA form, the CDR3 reads TGTGCCAGCAGTGGATCCGGCTATGGCTACACCCTC. Its translation: CASSGSGYGYTL.

This clonotype occurred many times. The chain recombines TRBV19 with TRBJ1-5; perhaps TRBD1 as D (6 bases). V lost 10 bases to trimming and J lost 1 base, with 20 bases between them. CDR3 length equals 16 residues. Germline V lookup: CDR1 LNHDA, CDR2 SQIVND (reference sequence). CDR3 protein: CATTDWGGLSNQPQHF. In nucleotides, the CDR3 is TGTGCCACCACTGATTGGGGGGGCTTGAGCAATCAGCCCCAGCATTTT. Together with reference TRBV19 and TRBJ1-5, the CDR3 gives the full variable domain: DGGITQSPKYLFRKEGQNVTLSCEQNLNHDAMYWYRQDPGQGLRLIYYSQIVNDFQKGDIAEGYSVSREKKESFPLTVTSAQKNPTAFYLCATTDWGGLSNQPQHFGDGTRLSIL.

This clonotype has at least ten counts. J is TRBJ2-7 and V is TRBV28; 10 nucleotides match TRBD1. The CDR3 has 14 amino acids. With V trimmed by 5 bases and J by 5 bases, 6 bases remained unmatched. Germline CDR1 reads MDHEN; CDR2 reads SYDVKM. DNA of the CDR3: TGTGCCAGCAGTCCCTGGGACAGGGGCGACGAGCAGTACTTC. This codes for CASSPWDRGDEQYF. Full variable domain (outside the CDR3, taken from reference TRBV28 and TRBJ2-7): DVKVTQSSRYLVKRTGEKVFLECVQDMDHENMFWYRQDPGLGLRLIYFSYDVKMKEKGDIPEGYSVSREKKERFSLILESASTNQTSMYLCASSPWDRGDEQYFGPGTRLTVT.

This clonotype has only a few counts. This chain joins TRBV6-5 and TRBJ2-7; TRBD2 agrees at 13 bases. CDR1 and CDR2 from the germline V gene are MNHEY and SVGAGI. The CDR3 runs to 16 residues. The V and J ends lost 2 bases and 5 bases, in that order; junction bases with no gene match: 6. CDR3 in DNA: TGTGCCAGCAGTTACGCTACTAGCGGGAGGGCCAACGAGCAGTACTTC. Residues: CASSYATSGRANEQYF.

This clonotype came up many times. This chain uses TRBV2 with TRBJ2-7, with 7 bases identical to TRBD1. The V and J ends lost 5 bases and 7 bases, in that order; junction bases with no gene match: 5. Germline values: CDR1 SNHLY, CDR2 FYNNEI. The CDR3 length is 12 residues. CDR3 bases: TGTGCCAGCAGTCGGGGACAGTGGGAGCAGTACTTC. Amino acid sequence: CASSRGQWEQYF.

This clonotype has a count of ten or more. This chain uses TRBV28 with TRBJ1-1; D not resolved. Germline loops: CDR1 MDHEN, CDR2 SYDVKM. Trimming removed 4 bases from V and 1 base from J, with 10 bases in between. The CDR3 loop spans 14 amino acids. The chain's CDR3 is CASSWTATNTEAFF. CDR3 nucleotide sequence: TGTGCCAGCAGTTGGACCGCGACGAACACTGAAGCTTTCTTT.

The gene calls are TRBV15 and TRBJ2-6; D not certain. CDR1 and CDR2 (germline): LNHNV, YYDKDF (reference sequence). Trimming removed 3 bases at V and 1 base at J, with 10 bases between. The CDR3 length is 16 residues. CDR3 DNA sequence: TGTGCCACCAGCAGTGATGCGGAGTCTGGGGCCAACGTCCTGACTTTC. Its translation is CATSSDAESGANVLTF.

The table lists this clonotype with many counts. This sequence joins TRBV2 and TRBJ2-3; no definite D call. Deletions cut 1 base from V and 6 bases from J, with 8 bases between. CDR3 size: 13 residues. CDR1 SNHLY and CDR2 FYNNEI come from the germline V gene. The DNA of the CDR3 is TGTGCCAGCAGTGAAGACACCACCGATACGCAGTATTTT. Translated, it gives CASSEDTTDTQYF.

V and J are TRBV3-1 and TRBJ1-1; D may be TRBD1 (5 bases). Between the trimmed V and J ends, which lost 0 bases and 7 bases, there was a span of 12 bases. The CDR3 is 14 amino acids. The germline CDR1 and CDR2 sequences are LGHDT and YNNKEL (reference sequence). CDR3 loop: CASSQDSGPIEAFF. The CDR3 region has the DNA TGTGCCAGCAGCCAAGATTCGGGGCCGATTGAAGCTTTCTTT.

The rearrangement uses TRBV15 and TRBJ2-4; TRBD1 might be the D (5 bases). Germline values: CDR1 LNHNV, CDR2 YYDKDF (reference sequence). The ends were cut back, 0 bases at V and 8 bases at J, with 8 bases in the middle. The CDR3 extends over 13 amino acids. The CDR3 DNA follows: TGTGCCACCAGCAGAGATCAGGGTGACATTCAGTACTTC. It encodes CATSRDQGDIQYF.

J is TRBJ2-7 and V is TRBV3-1, with D hard to call. The CDR3 contains 14 residues. The ends were cut back, 1 base at V and 2 bases at J, with 9 bases in the middle. The germline gives CDR1 LGHDT, CDR2 YNNKEL (reference sequence). The CDR3 spells CASSQGAGTYEQYF. The CDR3 nucleotides read TGTGCCAGCAGCCAAGGGGCAGGAACCTACGAGCAGTACTTC.

With respect to this clonotype: At one end the junction does not follow the germline gene, possibly because of a read error. The chain combines TRBV2 with TRBJ1-5; D is unclear. Germline V gives CDR1 SNHLY, CDR2 FYNNEI. The CDR3 contains 13 residues. The CDR3: CASSDLRNRPQHF. The DNA for the CDR3 is TGTGCCAGCAGTGACTTACGGAATCGGCCCCAGCATTTT.

This clonotype has only a few counts. The rearrangement links TRBV19 to TRBJ1-5; D may be TRBD1 (5 bases). This CDR3 contains 15 residues. V was pared by 3 bases and J by 1 base, with 10 bases between. CDR1 and CDR2 (germline): LNHDA, SQIVND (reference sequence). CDR3 nucleotide sequence: TGTGCCAGTAGTATGGCTCGGGGGAGCAATCAGCCCCAGCATTTT. Its translation is CASSMARGSNQPQHF.

This clonotype has a count of ten or more. The chain recombines TRBV20-1 with TRBJ2-7; TRBD2 agrees at 9 bases. Trimming removed 5 bases from V and 4 bases from J; junction bases left unmatched: 6. Germline V gene sequence: CDR1 DFQATT, CDR2 SNEGSKA (reference sequence). This CDR3 is 13 amino acids long. The DNA for the CDR3 is TGCAGTGCTGTTAGCGGGAGTCGGTACGAGCAGTACTTC. Translation gives CSAVSGSRYEQYF.

The V and J genes are TRBV7-9 and TRBJ2-3; 12 bases fit TRBD2. Losses at the gene ends were 1 base for V and 0 bases for J; bases not matched to a gene: 5. Germline V CDR1 and CDR2: SEHNR, FQNEAQ (reference sequence). The CDR3 loop spans 18 amino acids. In nucleotides, the CDR3 is TGTGCCAGCAGCTTAGGCCGGACTAGCGGGACAAGCACAGATACGCAGTATTTT. Translating it yields CASSLGRTSGTSTDTQYF.

CDR3 bases: TGTGCCAGCAGCCAATCCTTCAACTACGAGCAGTACTTC. Translation: CASSQSFNYEQYF. The V call is TRBV14, the J call TRBJ2-7; D remains unclear. CDR1 is SGHDN, CDR2 FVKESK, per germline. Trimming left V 2 bases short and J 3 bases short, with 8 bases between. CDR3 length equals 13 residues.

There are a few counts of this clonotype. J is TRBJ1-2 and V is TRBV7-9; D is perhaps TRBD1 (6 bases). The CDR3 contains 13 residues. Germline V gives CDR1 SEHNR, CDR2 FQNEAQ (reference sequence). V lost 4 bases and J lost 7, with 13 bases in between. The CDR3 spells CASSYRDKAGYTF. The CDR3 DNA follows: TGTGCCAGCAGCTACCGGGACAAGGCTGGCTACACCTTC.

A remark on this clonotype: One base away lies a much larger clone, so this may be a sequencing read error. The V call is TRBV20-1, the J call TRBJ2-5; D gene unclear. This CDR3 is 11 amino acids long. Germline V lookup: CDR1 DFQATT, CDR2 SNEGSKA (reference sequence). The CDR3 coding sequence is TGCAGGGCTGTCGGCCAAGAGACCCAGTACTTC. As protein: CRAVGQETQYF.